This T cell receptor beta chain was captured in a study of T cell responses to AZD1222 COVID-19 vaccine (dated by TCRdb to the early 2020s). About the study as a whole: AZD1222 recipients whose second dose came at about 4 weeks and those whose second dose came at about 12 weeks were combined into one group, since spike-specific TCR depth and breadth did not differ between the two schedules. Enrollment into the trials was organized by age into subgroups of 18-55, 56-69 and 70-plus years, and those subgroups contained roughly 140, 27 and 60 TCR-sequenced participants, respectively. TCR sequencing was performed for about 240 trial participants, of whom some 200 were given two doses of AZD1222 and some 26 were given two doses of MenACWY control vaccine. Here is what the overall study found, with its caveats: Conclusions about previously exposed vaccinees were limited because only a handful of AZD1222 recipients were SARS-CoV-2 seropositive at baseline. Reportedly, close to half of the unique spike-specific TCRs recognized epitopes lying outside the regions that are mutated in the B.1.351 and B.1.1.7 variants. Vaccine-associated CD4 TCRs spanned the whole spike protein, with dominant responses in regions 160-218 and 743-854. In the small 56-69-year group, the increase in depth fell short of significance, most likely because of low power. Because no day 14 peak-response samples were available, repertoires were characterized only after the peak T cell response. Participants were mostly white British, with more females than males. The authors suggested clonal diversity may have been underestimated. After two AZD1222 doses, both the breadth and the depth of spike-specific TCRs were significantly higher than at day 0 and than in MenACWY recipients.

Taken with the paper, the label for time point translates to: baseline before first vaccination. Vaccinee samples were obtained from the UK trials COV001 and COV002, which included a single-blind randomized controlled phase 2/3 trial of AZD1222 (ChAdOx1 nCoV-19) in healthy adults. For TCRbeta chain sequencing, PBMC samples were collected from trial participants at day 0 and at day 28 after the second dose. The CDR3 runs 13 residues from the cysteine to the phenylalanine. Solely the CDR3 DNA is kept, with 39 bases framed from the first base. Trimming leaves V shorter by 5 bases and J shorter by 5 bases, with the junction holding 6 bases beyond the gene matches. In the germline V gene, CDR1 corresponds to SGHNT and CDR2 to YENEEA. Details on this clone: It lacks a known antigen. Per-base quality was not reported, and no clone a single base away is much larger than it.

The CDR3 regions of human TCRbeta chains were subjected to immunosequencing. Per the source publication's procedure: TCRs in the repertoires were matched against a reference library of SARS-CoV-2-specific TCRs that had been generated with the MIRA antigen-specificity platform. Breadth was defined as the fraction of unique TCRs that were SARS-CoV-2-associated, and depth was defined as the fraction of total T cells that were SARS-CoV-2-associated. Using the MIRA data, each spike-specific TCR was assigned both to the spike region to which the TCR was reactive and to a CD4 or CD8 class. Log10-transformed breadth and depth values were compared by one-way ANOVA with Sidak's multiple comparisons tests. In its TCRdb copy, this immuneACCESS table keeps in-frame sequences only and misses some clones. Where compared with another copy, unresolved V genes explain less than half of these, and the others have no known cause. V and J calls and clone size are those listed in that table; D and trimming were worked out from the DNA. The sample table contains approximately 150,000 clones; only one count was recorded for roughly 90% of them. The top ten hold over 1.5% of the sample.

The chain links TRBV11-3 with TRBJ2-7; 7 bases in between match TRBD1. This clonotype was obtained from an adult in good health. The specimen was peripheral blood, collected on day 0 of AZD1222 vaccination. Here the CDR3 is given as CASSPPQGDEQYF. The DNA sequence is TGTGCCAGCAGCCCCCCTCAGGGGGACGAGCAGTACTTC.